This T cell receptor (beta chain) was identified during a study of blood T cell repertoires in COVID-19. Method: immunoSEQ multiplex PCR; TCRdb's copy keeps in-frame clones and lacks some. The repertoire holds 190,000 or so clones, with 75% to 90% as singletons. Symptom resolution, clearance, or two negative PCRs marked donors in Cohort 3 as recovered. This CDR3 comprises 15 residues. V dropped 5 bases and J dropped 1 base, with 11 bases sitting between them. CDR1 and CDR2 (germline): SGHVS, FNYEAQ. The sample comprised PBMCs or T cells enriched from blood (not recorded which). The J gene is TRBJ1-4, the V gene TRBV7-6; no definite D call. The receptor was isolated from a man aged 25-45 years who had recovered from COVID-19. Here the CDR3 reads CASSLTGITNEKLFF. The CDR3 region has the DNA TGTGCCAGCAGCCTCACGGGTATAACTAATGAAAAACTGTTTTTT.